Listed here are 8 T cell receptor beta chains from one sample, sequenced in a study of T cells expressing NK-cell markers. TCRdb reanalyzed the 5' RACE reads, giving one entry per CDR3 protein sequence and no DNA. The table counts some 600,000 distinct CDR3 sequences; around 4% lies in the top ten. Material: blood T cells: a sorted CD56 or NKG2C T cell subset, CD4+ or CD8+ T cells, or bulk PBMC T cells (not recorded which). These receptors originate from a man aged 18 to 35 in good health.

CDR3 protein: CASSVLPGRATEAFF. The chain recombines TRBV28 with TRBJ1-1. The CDR3 has 15 residues. Germline CDR1 MDHEN, CDR2 SYDVKM.

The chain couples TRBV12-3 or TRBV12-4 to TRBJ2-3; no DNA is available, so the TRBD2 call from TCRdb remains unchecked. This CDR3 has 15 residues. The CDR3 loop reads CASSQRGSGTDTQYF.

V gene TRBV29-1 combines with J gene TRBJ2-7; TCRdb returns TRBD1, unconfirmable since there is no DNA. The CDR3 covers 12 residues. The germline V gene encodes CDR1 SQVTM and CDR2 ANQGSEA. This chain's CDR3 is CSGPGREHEQYF.

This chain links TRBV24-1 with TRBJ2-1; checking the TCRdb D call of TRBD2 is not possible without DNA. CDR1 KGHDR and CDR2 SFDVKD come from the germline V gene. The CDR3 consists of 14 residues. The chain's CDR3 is CATSDFDGRDEQFF.

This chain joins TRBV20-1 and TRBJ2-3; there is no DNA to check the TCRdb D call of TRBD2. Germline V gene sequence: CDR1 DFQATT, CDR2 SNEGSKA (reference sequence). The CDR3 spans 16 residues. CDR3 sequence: CSASATSGSPGDTQYF.

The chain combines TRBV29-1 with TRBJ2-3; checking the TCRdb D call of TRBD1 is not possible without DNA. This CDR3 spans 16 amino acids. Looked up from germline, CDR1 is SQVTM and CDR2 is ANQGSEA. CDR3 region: CSVEGPQGQGTDTQYF.

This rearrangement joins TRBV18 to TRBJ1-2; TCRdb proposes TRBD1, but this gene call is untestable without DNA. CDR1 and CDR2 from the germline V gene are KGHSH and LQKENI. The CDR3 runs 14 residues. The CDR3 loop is CASSPLTGMHGYTF.

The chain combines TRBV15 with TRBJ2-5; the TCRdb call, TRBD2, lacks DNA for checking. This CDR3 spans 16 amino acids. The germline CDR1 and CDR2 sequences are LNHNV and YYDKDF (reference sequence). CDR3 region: CATSRDPSGTGETQYF.